This T cell receptor (beta chain) was captured in a study of graft-versus-host responses after intestinal transplantation. Findings of the study overall: GvH clones were found in recipient marrow; some appeared first in ileum or blood.

Worth noting for this clone: The antigen remains unidentified.

Some clones are missing from TCRdb's copy, which holds only in-frame ones; the method was immunoSEQ multiplex PCR. This sample has over 70,000 clones, with around 90% found just once. V was trimmed by 7 bases and J by 3 bases, leaving 12 bases between them. Germline V lookup: CDR1 MRHNA, CDR2 SNTAGT. The CDR3 is made up of 14 amino acids. This sequence was found in a human donor who was the organ donor for an intestinal transplant. The source material was unstimulated CD8+ T cells sorted from spleen or lymph node cells, sampled before transplant. This chain uses TRBV6-4 with TRBJ2-2; D gene unclear. As DNA, the CDR3 is TGTGCCAGCAAAAAGTTCCCAGACACCGGGGAGCTGTTTTTT. Its translation: CASKKFPDTGELFF.